The 6 T cell receptor beta chains below all came from one sample that was sequenced in a study of T-cell reconstitution after alpha-beta-depleted transplantation in children. The library targeted TCRbeta and was prepared with unique molecular identifiers. In TCRdb, the PCR reads were re-called with MiXCR into one record per CDR3 protein. The sample lists more than 400,000 distinct CDR3 sequences, approximately 42% occurring once. The source material was PBMCs, sampled before TCRalphabeta/CD19-depleted stem cell transplant. The receptors here all came from a girl aged 2-10 years with aplastic anemia, due to receive a stem cell transplant.

This clonotype was found once. This chain joins TRBV20-1 and TRBJ2-2, with 9 bases lining up with TRBD2. The CDR3 is made up of 14 amino acids. Germline trimming cut 3 bases from V and 5 bases from J; bases unmatched to any gene: 4. Per the germline V gene, CDR1 is DFQATT and CDR2 is SNEGSKA (reference sequence). The DNA for the CDR3 is TGCAGTGCTAGCAGGCTAGCGGGGACCGGGGAGCTGTTTTTT. Encoded protein: CSASRLAGTGELFF.

The chain links TRBV29-1 to TRBJ1-1; maybe TRBD1 (6 bases). V was clipped by 4 bases and J by 1 base, with 13 bases between them. Per germline, CDR1 SQVTM and CDR2 ANQGSEA. The CDR3 has 14 amino acids. The CDR3 loop is CSVGTGSWNTEAFF. The CDR3 DNA is TGCAGCGTTGGAACAGGGTCCTGGAACACTGAAGCTTTCTTT. Full variable domain (remainder filled in from reference TRBV29-1 and TRBJ1-1): SAVISQKPSRDICQRGTSLTIQCQVDSQVTMMFWYRQQPGQSLTLIATANQGSEATYESGFVIDKFPISRPNLTFSTLTVSNMSPEDSSIYLCSVGTGSWNTEAFFGQGTRLTVV.

This clonotype was picked up many times. The chain couples TRBV7-2 to TRBJ2-7; a weak D match, TRBD1 (6 bases). The CDR3 contains 13 residues. Deletions cut 2 bases from V and 6 bases from J, with 11 bases between. Germline-derived CDR1 and CDR2 are SGHTA and FQGNSA. Here the CDR3 reads CASSLRRGLEQYF. The CDR3 DNA is TGTGCCAGCAGCTTACGCAGGGGCCTCGAGCAGTACTTC.

This chain joins TRBV10-3 and TRBJ2-5, with TRBD2 matching 8 bases. Germline trimming cut 5 bases from V and 3 bases from J; bases unmatched to any gene: 2. Germline-derived CDR1 and CDR2 are ENHRY and SYGVKD. The CDR3 has 13 residues. In DNA, the CDR3 is TGTGCCATCAGTCCGGGACTAGAAGAGACCCAGTACTTC. The encoded protein is CAISPGLEETQYF.

The CDR3 sequence is CASSERPMNTEAFF. The CDR3 nucleotides are TGTGCCAGCTCCGAACGGCCCATGAACACTGAAGCTTTCTTT. The J gene is TRBJ1-1, the V gene TRBV27; D ambiguous. V dropped 8 bases and J dropped 0 bases, with 13 bases sitting between them. CDR3 size: 14 residues. Per the germline V gene, CDR1 is MNHEY and CDR2 is SMNVEV (reference sequence).

This clonotype is a singleton in its sample. This chain joins TRBV7-3 and TRBJ2-1, with D possibly being TRBD1 (6 bases). The CDR3 is made up of 17 amino acids. Germline lookup yields CDR1 SGHTA and CDR2 FQGTGA. Deletions cut 4 bases from V and 4 bases from J, with 20 bases between. This CDR3 is CASSSTGTLIGYNEQFF. The CDR3 DNA follows: TGTGCCAGCAGCTCAACCGGGACACTGATTGGGTACAATGAGCAGTTCTTC.